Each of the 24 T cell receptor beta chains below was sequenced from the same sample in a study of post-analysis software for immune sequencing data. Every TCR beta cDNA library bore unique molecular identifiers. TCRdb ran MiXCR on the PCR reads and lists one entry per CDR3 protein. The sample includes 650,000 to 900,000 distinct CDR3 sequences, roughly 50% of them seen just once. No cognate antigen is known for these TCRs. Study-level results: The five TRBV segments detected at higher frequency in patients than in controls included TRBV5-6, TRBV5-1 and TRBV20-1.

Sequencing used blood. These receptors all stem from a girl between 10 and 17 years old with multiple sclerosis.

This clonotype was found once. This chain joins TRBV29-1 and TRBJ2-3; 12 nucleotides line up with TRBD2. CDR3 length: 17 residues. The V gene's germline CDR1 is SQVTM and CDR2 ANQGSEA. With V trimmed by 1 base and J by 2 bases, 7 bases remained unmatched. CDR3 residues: CSVEVPTSGSDTDTQYF. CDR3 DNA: TGCAGCGTTGAAGTCCCGACTAGCGGGAGTGACACAGATACGCAGTATTTT.

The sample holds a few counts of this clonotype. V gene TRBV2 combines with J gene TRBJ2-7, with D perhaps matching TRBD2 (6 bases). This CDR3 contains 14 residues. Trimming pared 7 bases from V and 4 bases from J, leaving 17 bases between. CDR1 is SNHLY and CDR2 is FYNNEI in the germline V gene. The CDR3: CASTQRLGSYEQYF. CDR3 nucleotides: TGTGCCAGCACCCAAAGACTCGGGAGTTACGAGCAGTACTTC.

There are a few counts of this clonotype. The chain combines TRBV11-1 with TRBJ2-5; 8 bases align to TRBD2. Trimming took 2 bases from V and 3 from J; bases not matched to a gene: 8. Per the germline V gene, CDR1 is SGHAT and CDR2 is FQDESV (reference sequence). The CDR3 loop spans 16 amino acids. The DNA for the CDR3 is TGTGCCAGCAGCTTAAGGCTAGCGGGCGTAGAAGAGACCCAGTACTTC. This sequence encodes CASSLRLAGVEETQYF.

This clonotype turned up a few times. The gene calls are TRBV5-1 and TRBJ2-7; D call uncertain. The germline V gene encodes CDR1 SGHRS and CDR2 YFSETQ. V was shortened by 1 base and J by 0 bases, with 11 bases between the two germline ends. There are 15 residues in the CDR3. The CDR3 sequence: CASSLRPLGSYEQYF. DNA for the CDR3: TGCGCCAGCAGCTTGCGACCCTTGGGCTCCTACGAGCAGTACTTC.

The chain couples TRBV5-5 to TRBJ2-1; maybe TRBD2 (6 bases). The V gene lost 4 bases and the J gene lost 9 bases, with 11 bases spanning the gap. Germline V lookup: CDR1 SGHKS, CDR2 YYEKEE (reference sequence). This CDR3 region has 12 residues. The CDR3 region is CASSHSSAEQFF. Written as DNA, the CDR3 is TGTGCCAGCAGCCATTCTAGCGCTGAGCAGTTCTTC.

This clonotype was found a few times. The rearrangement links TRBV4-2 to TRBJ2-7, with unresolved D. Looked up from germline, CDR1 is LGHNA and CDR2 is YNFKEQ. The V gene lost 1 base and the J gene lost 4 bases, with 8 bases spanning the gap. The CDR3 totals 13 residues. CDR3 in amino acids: CASSQGVEYEQYF. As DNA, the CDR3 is TGTGCCAGCAGCCAAGGGGTAGAATACGAGCAGTACTTC.

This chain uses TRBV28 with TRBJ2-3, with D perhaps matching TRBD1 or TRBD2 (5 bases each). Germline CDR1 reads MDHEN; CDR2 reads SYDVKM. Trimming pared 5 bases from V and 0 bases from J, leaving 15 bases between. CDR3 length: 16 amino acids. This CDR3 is CASSPLGERSTDTQYF. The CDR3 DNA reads TGTGCCAGCAGTCCCTTGGGGGAAAGGAGCACAGATACGCAGTATTTT.

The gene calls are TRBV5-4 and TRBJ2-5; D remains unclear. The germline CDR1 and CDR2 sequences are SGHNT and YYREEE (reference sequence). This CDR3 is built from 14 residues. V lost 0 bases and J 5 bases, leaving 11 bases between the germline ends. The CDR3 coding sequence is TGTGCCAGCAGCTTGGCGACCGCTGGGGAGACCCAGTACTTC. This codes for CASSLATAGETQYF.

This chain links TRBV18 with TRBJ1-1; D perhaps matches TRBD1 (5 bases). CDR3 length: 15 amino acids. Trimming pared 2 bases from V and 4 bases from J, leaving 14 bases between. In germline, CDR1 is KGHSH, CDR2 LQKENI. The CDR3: CASSPNRDSGTEAFF. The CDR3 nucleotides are TGTGCCAGCTCACCAAACCGGGACTCTGGCACTGAAGCTTTCTTT.

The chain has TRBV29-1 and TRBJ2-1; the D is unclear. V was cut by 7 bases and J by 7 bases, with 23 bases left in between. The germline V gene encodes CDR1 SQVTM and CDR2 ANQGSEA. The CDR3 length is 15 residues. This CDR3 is CSASNWLPYRNEQFF. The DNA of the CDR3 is TGCAGCGCCTCTAACTGGCTTCCGTATCGGAATGAGCAGTTCTTC.

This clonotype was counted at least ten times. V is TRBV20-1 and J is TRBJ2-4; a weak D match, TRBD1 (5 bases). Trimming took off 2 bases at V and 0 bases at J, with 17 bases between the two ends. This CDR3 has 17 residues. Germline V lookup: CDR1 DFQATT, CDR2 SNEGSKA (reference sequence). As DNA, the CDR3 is TGCAGTGCTAGATCGCGGCAGGGAATTTCAGCCAAAAACATTCAGTACTTC. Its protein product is CSARSRQGISAKNIQYF.

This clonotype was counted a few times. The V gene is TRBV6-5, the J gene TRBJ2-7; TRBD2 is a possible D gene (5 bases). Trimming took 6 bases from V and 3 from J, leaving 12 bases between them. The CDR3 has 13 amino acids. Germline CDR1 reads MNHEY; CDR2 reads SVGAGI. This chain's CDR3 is CASRERPSYEQYF. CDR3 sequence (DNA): TGTGCCAGCAGGGAGCGGCCCAGCTACGAGCAGTACTTC.

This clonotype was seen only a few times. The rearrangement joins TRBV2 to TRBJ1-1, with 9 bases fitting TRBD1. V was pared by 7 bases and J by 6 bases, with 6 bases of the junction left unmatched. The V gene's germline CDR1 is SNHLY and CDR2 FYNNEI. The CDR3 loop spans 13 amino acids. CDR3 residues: CASKPGQGAEAFF. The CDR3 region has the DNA TGTGCCAGCAAACCGGGACAGGGCGCTGAAGCTTTCTTT.

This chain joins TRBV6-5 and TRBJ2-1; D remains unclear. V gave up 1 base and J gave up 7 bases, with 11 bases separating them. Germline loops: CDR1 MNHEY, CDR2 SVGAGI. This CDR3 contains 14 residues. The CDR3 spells CASSYFTAANEQFF. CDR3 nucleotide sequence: TGTGCCAGCAGTTACTTTACTGCGGCTAATGAGCAGTTCTTC.

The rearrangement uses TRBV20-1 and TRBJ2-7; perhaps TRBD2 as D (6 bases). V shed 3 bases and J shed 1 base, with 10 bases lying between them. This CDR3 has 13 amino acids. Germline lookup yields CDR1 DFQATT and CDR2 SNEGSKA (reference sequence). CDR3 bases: TGCAGTGCTAGTGATCGGGGGTCCTACGAGCAGTACTTC. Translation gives CSASDRGSYEQYF.

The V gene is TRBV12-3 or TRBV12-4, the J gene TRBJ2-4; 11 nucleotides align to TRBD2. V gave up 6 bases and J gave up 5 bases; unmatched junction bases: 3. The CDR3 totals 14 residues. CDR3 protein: CASRLSGRENIQYF. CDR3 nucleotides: TGTGCCAGCAGACTTAGCGGGAGGGAAAACATTCAGTACTTC.

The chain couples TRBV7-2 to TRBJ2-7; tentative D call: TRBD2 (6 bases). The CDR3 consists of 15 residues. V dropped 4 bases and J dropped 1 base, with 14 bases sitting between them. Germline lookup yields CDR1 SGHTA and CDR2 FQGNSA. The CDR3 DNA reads TGTGCCAGCAGCTCTCCGACTAGTTGGTCCTACGAGCAGTACTTC. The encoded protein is CASSSPTSWSYEQYF.

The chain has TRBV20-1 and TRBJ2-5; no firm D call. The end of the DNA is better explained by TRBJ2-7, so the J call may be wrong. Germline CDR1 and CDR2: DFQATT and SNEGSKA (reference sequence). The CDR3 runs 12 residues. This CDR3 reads CSARPQVNEQYF. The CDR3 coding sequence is TGCAGTGCTAGACCTCAGGTCAACGAGCAGTACTTC.

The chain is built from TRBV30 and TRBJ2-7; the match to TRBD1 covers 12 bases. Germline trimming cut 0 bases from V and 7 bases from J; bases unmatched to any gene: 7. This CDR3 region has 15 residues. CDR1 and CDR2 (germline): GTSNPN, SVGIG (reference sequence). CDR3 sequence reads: CAWSVRDRGQHEQYF. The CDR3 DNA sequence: TGTGCCTGGAGTGTACGGGACAGGGGGCAACATGAGCAGTACTTC. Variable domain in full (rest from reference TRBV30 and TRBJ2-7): SQTIHQWPATLVQPVGSPLSLECTVEGTSNPNLYWYRQAAGRGLQLLFYSVGIGQISSEVPQNLSASRPQDRQFILSSKKLLLSDSGFYLCAWSVRDRGQHEQYFGPGTRLTVT.

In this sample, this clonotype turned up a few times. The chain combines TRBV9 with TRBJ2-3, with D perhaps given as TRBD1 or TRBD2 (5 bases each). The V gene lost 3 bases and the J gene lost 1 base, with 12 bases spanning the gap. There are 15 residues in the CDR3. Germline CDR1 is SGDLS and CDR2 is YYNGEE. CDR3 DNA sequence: TGTGCCAGCAGCGGCCGTAGGGGAGGCACAGATACGCAGTATTTT. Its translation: CASSGRRGGTDTQYF.

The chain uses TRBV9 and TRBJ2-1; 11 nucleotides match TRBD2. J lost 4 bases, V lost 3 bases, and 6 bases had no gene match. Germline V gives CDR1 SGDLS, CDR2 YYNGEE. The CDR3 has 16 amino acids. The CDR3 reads CASSGIAGGMYNEQFF. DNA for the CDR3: TGTGCCAGCAGCGGGATAGCGGGAGGGATGTACAATGAGCAGTTCTTC.

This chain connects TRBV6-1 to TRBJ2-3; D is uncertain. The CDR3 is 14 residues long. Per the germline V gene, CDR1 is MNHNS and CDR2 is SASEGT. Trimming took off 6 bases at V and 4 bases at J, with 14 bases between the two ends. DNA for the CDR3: TGTGCCAGCAGGAACACCTTTTTTGCAGATACGCAGTATTTT. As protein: CASRNTFFADTQYF.

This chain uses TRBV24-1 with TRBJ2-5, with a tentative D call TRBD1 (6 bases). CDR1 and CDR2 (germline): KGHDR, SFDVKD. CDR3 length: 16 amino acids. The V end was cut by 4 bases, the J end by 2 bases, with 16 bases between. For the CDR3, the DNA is TGTGCCACCAGTGACCCAGACAGGTTGGGGCAAGAGACCCAGTACTTC. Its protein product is CATSDPDRLGQETQYF.

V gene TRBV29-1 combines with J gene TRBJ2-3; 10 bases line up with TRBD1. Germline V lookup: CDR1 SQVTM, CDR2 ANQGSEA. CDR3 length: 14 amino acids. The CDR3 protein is CSAIRTGGTDTQYF. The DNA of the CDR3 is TGCAGTGCCATCCGGACAGGGGGGACAGATACGCAGTATTTT.